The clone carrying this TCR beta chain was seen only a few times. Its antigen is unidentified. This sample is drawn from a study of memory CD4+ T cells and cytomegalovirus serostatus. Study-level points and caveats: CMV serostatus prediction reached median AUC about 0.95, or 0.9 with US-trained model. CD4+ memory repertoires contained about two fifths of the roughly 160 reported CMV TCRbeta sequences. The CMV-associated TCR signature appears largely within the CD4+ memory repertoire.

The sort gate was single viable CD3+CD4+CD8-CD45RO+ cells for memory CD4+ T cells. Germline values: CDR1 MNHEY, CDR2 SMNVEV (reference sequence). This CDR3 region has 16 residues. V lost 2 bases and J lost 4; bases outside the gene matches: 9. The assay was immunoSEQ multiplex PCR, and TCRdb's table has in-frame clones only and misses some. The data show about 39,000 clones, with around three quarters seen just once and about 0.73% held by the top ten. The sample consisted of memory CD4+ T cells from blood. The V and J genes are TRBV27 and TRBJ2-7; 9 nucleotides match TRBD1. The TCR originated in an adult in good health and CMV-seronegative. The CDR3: CASSLLDRGYLYEQYF. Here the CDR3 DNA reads TGTGCCAGCAGTTTACTGGACAGGGGATACCTGTACGAGCAGTACTTC.